This T cell receptor (beta chain) came from a study of blood T cell repertoires in COVID-19. This CDR3 has 13 residues. Germline CDR1 SQVTM, CDR2 ANQGSEA. V was trimmed by 6 bases and J by 6 bases, leaving 17 bases between them. TCRdb keeps only in-frame clones here, not all; method: immunoSEQ multiplex PCR. This sample yields over 130,000 clones, of which approximately 85% are seen a single time; just under 3% belongs to the top ten. The sequence was obtained from a man in his fifties or sixties with acute or convalescent COVID-19. The genes are TRBV29-1 and TRBJ1-2, with D perhaps matching TRBD1 (5 bases). Material: peripheral blood. The CDR3 reads CSVSGLRSDGYTF. Here the CDR3 DNA reads TGCAGCGTCTCAGGGCTTCGAAGTGATGGCTACACCTTC.